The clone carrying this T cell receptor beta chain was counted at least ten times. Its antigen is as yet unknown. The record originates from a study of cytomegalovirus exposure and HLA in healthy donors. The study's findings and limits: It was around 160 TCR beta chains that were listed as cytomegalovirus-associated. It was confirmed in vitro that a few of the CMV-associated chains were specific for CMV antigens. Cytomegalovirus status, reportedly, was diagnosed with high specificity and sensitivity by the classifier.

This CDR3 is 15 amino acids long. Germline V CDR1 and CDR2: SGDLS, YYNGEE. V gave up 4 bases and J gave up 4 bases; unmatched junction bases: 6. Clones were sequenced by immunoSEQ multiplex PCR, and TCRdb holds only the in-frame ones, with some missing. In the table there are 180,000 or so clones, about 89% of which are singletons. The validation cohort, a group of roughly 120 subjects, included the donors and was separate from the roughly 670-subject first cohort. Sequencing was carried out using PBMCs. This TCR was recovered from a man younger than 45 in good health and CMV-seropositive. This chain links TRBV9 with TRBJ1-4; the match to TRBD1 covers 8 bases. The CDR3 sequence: CASSRDRGRNEKLFF. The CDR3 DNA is TGTGCCAGCAGCCGTGACAGGGGACGTAATGAAAAACTGTTTTTT. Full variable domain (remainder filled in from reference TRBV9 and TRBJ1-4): DSGVTQTPKHLITATGQRVTLRCSPRSGDLSVYWYQQSLDQGLQFLIQYYNGEERAKGNILERFSAQQFPDLHSELNLSSLELGDSALYFCASSRDRGRNEKLFFGSGTQLSVL.